This T cell receptor beta chain emerged from a study of T cell clones after liver transplantation. The wider study: Liver transplant recipients had immunosuppression withdrawal attempted within 2 years. Study-level findings and limits: In 5 of 8 subjects, circulating graft-donor-reactive CD4 TCRbeta sequences fell significantly after transplant. In a couple of subjects, few donor cells limited the measurable donor-reactive repertoire.

Using immunoSEQ multiplex PCR, the repertoire was profiled, and TCRdb retains in-frame clones only, with some absent. The repertoire holds more than 95,000 clones, with roughly 80% as singletons. Sorting of unstimulated PBMCs yielded separate CD3+CD4+ and CD3+CD8+ fractions. After removal of 8 bases from V and 3 bases from J, the junction contained 19 bases not matched to a gene. This CDR3 region has 17 residues. About this clone itself: Its antigen is not known.

The sample in question was CD4+ T cells from blood, obtained before liver transplant. This TCR was sampled from a human donor who received a liver transplant. The rearrangement joins TRBV23-1 to TRBJ2-7, with 7 bases identical to TRBD1. TRBV23-1 carries the ORF label, with uncertain function. DNA for the CDR3: TGCGCCAGCCGAAAGCCCCACAGGGGAAACCTTAACTACGAGCAGTACTTC. This gives the protein CASRKPHRGNLNYEQYF.